This T cell receptor (beta chain) was sequenced during a study of patients and donors after allogeneic stem cell transplantation. Germline V gene sequence: CDR1 SQVTM, CDR2 ANQGSEA. Trimming pared 8 bases from V and 0 bases from J, leaving 19 bases between. This CDR3 spans 15 amino acids. TCRdb reprocessed the RT-PCR reads with MiXCR, giving one entry per CDR3 protein. The data show roughly 140,000 distinct CDR3 sequences, about a third seen once. The sequenced sample consisted of blood, either unsorted or a sorted T cell fraction (not recorded which). The sequence was obtained from a human donor who was either an allogeneic HSCT recipient or a stem cell or donor lymphocyte infusion donor (not recorded which). It is not recorded whose cells these are; they may come from a transplant donor. This chain links TRBV29-1 with TRBJ1-2, with D possibly being TRBD1 (5 bases). This CDR3 is CSSLGPASSNYGYTF. The CDR3 bases are TGCAGCTCTCTGGGACCGGCCTCTTCTAACTATGGCTACACCTTC.